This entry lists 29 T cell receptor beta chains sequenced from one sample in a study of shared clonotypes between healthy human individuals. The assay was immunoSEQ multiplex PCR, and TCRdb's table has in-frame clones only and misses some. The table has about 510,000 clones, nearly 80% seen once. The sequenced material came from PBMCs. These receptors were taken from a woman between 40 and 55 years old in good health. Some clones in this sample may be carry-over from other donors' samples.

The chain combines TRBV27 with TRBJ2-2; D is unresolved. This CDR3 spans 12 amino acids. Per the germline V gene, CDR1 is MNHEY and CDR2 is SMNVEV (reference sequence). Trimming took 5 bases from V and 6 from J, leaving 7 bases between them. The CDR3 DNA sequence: TGTGCCAGCAGTCGGTTAGCCGGGGAGCTGTTTTTT. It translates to CASSRLAGELFF.

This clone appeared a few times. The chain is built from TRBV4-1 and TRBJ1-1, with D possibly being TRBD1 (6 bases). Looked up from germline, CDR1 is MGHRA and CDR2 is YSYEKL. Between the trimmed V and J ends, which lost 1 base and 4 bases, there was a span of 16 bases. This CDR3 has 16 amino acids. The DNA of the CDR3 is TGCGCCAGCAGCCAAGGGGGGCTGAGGGGAGGCACTGAAGCTTTCTTT. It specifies CASSQGGLRGGTEAFF.

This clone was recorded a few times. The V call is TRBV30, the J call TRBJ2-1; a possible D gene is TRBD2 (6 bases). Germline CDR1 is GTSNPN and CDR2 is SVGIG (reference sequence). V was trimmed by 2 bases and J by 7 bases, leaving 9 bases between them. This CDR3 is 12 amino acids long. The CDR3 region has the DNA TGTGCCTGGAGTCCCCTAGCGAATGAGCAGTTCTTC. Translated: CAWSPLANEQFF.

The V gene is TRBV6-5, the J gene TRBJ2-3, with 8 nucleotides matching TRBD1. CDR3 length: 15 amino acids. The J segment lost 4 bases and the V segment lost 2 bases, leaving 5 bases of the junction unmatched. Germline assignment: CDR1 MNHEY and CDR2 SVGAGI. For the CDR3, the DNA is TGTGCCAGCAGTTACGGTGGACAGGGCGCAGATACGCAGTATTTT. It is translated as CASSYGGQGADTQYF.

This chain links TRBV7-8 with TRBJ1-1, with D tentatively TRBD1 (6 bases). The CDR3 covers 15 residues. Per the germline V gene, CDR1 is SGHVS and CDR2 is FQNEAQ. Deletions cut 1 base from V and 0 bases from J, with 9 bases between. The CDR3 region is CASSLDQGMNTEAFF. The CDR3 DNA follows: TGTGCCAGCAGCTTAGATCAGGGGATGAACACTGAAGCTTTCTTT. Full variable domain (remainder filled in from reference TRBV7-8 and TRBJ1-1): GAGVSQSPRYKVAKRGQDVALRCDPISGHVSLFWYQQALGQGPEFLTYFQNEAQLDKSGLPSDRFFAERPEGSVSTLKIQRTQQEDSAVYLCASSLDQGMNTEAFFGQGTRLTVV.

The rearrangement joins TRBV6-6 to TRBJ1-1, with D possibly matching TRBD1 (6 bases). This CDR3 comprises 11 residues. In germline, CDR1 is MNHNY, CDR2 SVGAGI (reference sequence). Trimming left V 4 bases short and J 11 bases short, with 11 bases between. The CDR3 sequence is CASSLQGSAFF. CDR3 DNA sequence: TGTGCCAGCAGTTTACAGGGATCGGCTTTCTTT.

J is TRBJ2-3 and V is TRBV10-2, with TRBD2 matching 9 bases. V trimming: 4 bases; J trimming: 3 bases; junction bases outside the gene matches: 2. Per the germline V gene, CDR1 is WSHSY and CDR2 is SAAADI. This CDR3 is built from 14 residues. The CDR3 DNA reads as TGCGCCAGCAGTGGCCTAGCGGGGACAGATACGCAGTATTTT. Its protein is CASSGLAGTDTQYF.

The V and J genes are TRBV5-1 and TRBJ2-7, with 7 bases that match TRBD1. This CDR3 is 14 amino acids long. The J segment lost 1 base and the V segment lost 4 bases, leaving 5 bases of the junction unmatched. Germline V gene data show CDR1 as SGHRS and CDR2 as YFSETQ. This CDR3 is CASSNRQGSYEQYF. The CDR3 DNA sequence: TGCGCCAGCAGCAATCGACAGGGATCCTACGAGCAGTACTTC.

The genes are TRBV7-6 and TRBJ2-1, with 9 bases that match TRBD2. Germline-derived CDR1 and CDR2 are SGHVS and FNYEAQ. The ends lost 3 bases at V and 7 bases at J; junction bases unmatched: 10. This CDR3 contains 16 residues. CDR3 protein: CASSFGAGGVGNEQFF. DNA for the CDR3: TGTGCCAGCAGCTTTGGAGCGGGAGGCGTGGGGAATGAGCAGTTCTTC.

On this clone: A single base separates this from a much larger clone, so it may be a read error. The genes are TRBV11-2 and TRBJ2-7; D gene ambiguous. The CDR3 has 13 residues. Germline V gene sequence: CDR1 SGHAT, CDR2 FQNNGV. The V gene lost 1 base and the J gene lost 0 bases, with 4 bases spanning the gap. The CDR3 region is CASSLGHSYEQYF. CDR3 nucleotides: TGTGCCAGCAGCTTAGGACACTCCTACGAGCAGTACTTC.

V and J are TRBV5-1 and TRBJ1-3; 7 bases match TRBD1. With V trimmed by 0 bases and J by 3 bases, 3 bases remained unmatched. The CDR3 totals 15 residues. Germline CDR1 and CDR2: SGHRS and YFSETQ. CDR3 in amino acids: CASSLEGTVGNTIYF. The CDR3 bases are TGCGCCAGCAGCTTGGAGGGGACAGTTGGAAACACCATATATTTT.

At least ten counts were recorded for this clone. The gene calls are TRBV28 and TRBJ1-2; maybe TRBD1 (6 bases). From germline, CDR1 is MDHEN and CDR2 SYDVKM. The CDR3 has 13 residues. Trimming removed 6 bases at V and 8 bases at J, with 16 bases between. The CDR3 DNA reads TGTGCCAGCAGCACCGGGACATCAGACGGCTACACCTTC. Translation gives CASSTGTSDGYTF.

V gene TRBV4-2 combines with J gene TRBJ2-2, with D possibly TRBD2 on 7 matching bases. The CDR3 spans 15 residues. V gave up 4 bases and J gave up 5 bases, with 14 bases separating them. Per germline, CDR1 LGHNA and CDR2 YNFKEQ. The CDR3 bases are TGTGCCAGCAGCCCTTTAGGGGGACTAACCGGGGAGCTGTTTTTT. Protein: CASSPLGGLTGELFF.

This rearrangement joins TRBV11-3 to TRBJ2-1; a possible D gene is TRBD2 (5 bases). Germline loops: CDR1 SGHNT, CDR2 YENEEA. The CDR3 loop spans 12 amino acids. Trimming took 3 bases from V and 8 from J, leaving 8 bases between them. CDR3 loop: CASSFLGDEQFF. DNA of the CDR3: TGTGCCAGCAGCTTTTTGGGAGATGAGCAGTTCTTC.

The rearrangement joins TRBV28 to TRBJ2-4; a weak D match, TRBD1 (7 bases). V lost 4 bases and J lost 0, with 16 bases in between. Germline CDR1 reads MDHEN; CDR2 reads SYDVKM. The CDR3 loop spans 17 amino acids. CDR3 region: CASSSWSGGLAKNIQYF. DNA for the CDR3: TGTGCCAGCAGTTCCTGGTCAGGGGGACTAGCCAAAAACATTCAGTACTTC. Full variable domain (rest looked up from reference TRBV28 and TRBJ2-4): DVKVTQSSRYLVKRTGEKVFLECVQDMDHENMFWYRQDPGLGLRLIYFSYDVKMKEKGDIPEGYSVSREKKERFSLILESASTNQTSMYLCASSSWSGGLAKNIQYFGAGTRLSVL.

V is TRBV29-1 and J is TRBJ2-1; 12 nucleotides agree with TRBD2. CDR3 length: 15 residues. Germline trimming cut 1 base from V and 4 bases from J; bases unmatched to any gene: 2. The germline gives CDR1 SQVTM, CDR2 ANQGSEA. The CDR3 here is CSVEGLAGVYNEQFF. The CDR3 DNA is TGCAGCGTTGAAGGACTAGCGGGAGTGTACAATGAGCAGTTCTTC.

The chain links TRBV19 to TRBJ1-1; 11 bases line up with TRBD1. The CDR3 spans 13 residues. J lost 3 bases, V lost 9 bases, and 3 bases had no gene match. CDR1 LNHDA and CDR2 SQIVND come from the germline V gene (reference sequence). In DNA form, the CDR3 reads TGTGCCAGCGGACAGGGGGCGGACACTGAAGCTTTCTTT. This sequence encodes CASGQGADTEAFF.

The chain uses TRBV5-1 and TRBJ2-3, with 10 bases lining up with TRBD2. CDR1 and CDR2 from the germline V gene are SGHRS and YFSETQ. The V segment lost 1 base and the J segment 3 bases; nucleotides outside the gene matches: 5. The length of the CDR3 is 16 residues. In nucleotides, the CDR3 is TGCGCCAGCAGCTTGACCCCTAGCGGGAGTACAGATACGCAGTATTTT. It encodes CASSLTPSGSTDTQYF.

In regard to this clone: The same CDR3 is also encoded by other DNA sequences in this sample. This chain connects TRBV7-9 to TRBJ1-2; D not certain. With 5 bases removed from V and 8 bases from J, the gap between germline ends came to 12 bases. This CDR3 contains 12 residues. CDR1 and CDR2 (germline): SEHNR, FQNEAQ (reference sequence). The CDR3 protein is CASSLLTEGYTF. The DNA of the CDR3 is TGTGCCAGCAGCCTCCTAACGGAGGGCTACACCTTC.

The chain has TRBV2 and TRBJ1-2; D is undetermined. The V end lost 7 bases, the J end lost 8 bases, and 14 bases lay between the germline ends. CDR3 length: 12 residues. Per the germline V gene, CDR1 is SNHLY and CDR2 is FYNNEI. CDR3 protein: CASTERVEGYTF. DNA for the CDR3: TGTGCCAGCACCGAAAGGGTTGAAGGCTACACCTTC.

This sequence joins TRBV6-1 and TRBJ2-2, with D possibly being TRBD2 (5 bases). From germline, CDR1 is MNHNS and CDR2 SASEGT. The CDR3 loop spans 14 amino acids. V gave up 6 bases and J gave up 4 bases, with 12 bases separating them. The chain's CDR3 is CASRRDSGTGELFF. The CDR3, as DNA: TGTGCCAGCAGGAGGGATTCGGGCACCGGGGAGCTGTTTTTT.

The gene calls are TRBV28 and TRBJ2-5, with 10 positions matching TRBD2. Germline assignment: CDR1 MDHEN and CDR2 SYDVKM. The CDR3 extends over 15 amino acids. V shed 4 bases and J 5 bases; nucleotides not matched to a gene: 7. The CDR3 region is CASSSLAGGGETQYF. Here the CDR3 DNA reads TGTGCCAGCAGTTCTTTAGCGGGAGGCGGGGAGACCCAGTACTTC.

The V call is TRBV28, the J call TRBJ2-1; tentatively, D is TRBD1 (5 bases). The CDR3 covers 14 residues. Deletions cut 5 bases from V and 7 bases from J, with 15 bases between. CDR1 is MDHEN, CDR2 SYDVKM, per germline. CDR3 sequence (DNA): TGTGCCAGCAGTAGGAGTGGGGCTGAGAATGAGCAGTTCTTC. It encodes CASSRSGAENEQFF.

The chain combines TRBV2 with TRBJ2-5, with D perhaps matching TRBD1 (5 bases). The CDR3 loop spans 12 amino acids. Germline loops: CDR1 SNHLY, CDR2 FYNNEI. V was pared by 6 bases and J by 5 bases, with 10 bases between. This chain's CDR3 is CASSRAYETQYF. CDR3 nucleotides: TGTGCCAGCAGCAGGGCTTACGAGACCCAGTACTTC.

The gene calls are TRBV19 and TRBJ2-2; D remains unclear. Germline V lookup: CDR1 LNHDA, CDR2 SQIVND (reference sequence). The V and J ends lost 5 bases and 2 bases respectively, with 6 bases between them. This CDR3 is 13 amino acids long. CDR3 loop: CASSLANTGELFF. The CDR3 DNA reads TGTGCCAGTAGTTTAGCTAACACCGGGGAGCTGTTTTTT.

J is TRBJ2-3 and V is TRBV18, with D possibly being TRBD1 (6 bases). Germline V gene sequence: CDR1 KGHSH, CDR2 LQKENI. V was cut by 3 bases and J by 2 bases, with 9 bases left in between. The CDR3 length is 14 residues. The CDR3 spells CASSPDRNTDTQYF. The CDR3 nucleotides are TGTGCCAGCTCACCGGACAGAAACACAGATACGCAGTATTTT.

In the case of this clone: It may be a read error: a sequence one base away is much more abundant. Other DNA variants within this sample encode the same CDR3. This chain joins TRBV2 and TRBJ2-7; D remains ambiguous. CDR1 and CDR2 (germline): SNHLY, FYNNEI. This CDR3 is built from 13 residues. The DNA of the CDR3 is TGCGCCAGCAGTTCCAACTGGTCCTACGAGCAGTACTTC. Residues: CASSSNWSYEQYF.

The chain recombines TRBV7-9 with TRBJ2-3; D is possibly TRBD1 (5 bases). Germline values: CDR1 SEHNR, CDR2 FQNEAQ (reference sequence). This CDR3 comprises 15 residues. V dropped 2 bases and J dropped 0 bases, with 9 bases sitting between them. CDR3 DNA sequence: TGTGCCAGCAGCTTATTGGGGCAAAGCACAGATACGCAGTATTTT. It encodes CASSLLGQSTDTQYF.

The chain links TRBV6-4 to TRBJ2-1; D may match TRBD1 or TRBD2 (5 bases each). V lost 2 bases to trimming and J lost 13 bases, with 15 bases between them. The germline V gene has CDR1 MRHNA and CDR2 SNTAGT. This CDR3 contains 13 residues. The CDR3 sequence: CASSDGIRGAQFF. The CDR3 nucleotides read TGTGCCAGCAGTGACGGGATTCGAGGGGCTCAGTTCTTC.